A selection of T cell receptor beta chains follows, all from one sample in a study of blood T cell repertoires in COVID-19. Assay used: immunoSEQ multiplex PCR; TCRdb lists only in-frame clones, some missing. The sample comprises roughly 160,000 clones, more than 90% of which are singletons, and approximately 0.56% rests with the top ten. Sample: peripheral blood. The receptors shown here come from a man aged 45 to 65 with acute or convalescent COVID-19. The CDR3 runs from the conserved cysteine through the conserved F or W. D genes are given only for firm matches. Not all rows give a size; the values are once, few, many and, for expanded clones, a class.

V	D	size	J	CDR3	DNA
TRBV28	TRBD1	NA	TRBJ2-5	CASSLSGTGTETQYF	TGTGCCAGCAGTTTATCAGGGACAGGGACAGAGACCCAGTACTTC
TRBV7-9	TRBD1	NA	TRBJ1-1	CASSARTGEMTEAFF	TGTGCCAGCAGCGCCCGGACAGGGGAAATGACTGAAGCTTTCTTT
TRBV27	TRBD2	NA	TRBJ2-1	CASSSRTSGAAYNEQFF	TGTGCCAGCAGTTCAAGGACTAGCGGGGCGGCCTACAATGAGCAGTTCTTC
TRBV19	NA	NA	TRBJ1-1	CASSPGIAEAFF	TGTGCCAGTAGTCCGGGAATTGCTGAAGCTTTCTTT
TRBV5-1	TRBD1	NA	TRBJ2-1	CASSLGTGKNNEQFF	TGCGCCAGCAGCTTGGGGACAGGAAAAAACAATGAGCAGTTCTTC
TRBV4-2	TRBD2	NA	TRBJ2-3	CASSQDAGGRTDTQYF	TGTGCCAGCAGCCAAGATGCGGGGGGGCGCACAGATACGCAGTATTTT
TRBV6-1	TRBD1	NA	TRBJ1-2	CASTIDRANYGYTF	TGTGCCAGCACCATCGACAGGGCTAACTATGGCTACACCTTC
TRBV28	NA	NA	TRBJ2-7	CASSSGGQPFYEQYF	TGTGCCAGCAGTTCGGGAGGACAGCCATTCTACGAGCAGTACTTC
TRBV28	TRBD1	once	TRBJ2-7	CASSLLTGLLYEQYF	TGTGCCAGCAGTTTACTGACAGGGCTCCTCTACGAGCAGTACTTC
TRBV11-2	NA	NA	TRBJ2-1	CASSLVSSGPPYNEQFF	TGTGCCAGCAGCTTAGTTAGTAGCGGCCCCCCCTACAATGAGCAGTTCTTC
TRBV11-2	NA	NA	TRBJ2-7	CASSLDTRGQAESYEQYF	TGTGCCAGCAGCTTAGATACGCGGGGGCAAGCTGAATCCTACGAGCAGTACTTC
TRBV12-3/TRBV12-4	TRBD1	NA	TRBJ1-2	CASSTTGYGYTF	TGTGCCAGCAGTACGACAGGGTACGGCTACACCTTC
TRBV7-9	TRBD1	once	TRBJ2-5	CASSEQGAGKTQYF	TGTGCCAGCTCCGAACAGGGGGCAGGGAAGACCCAGTACTTC
TRBV12-3/TRBV12-4	NA	NA	TRBJ2-7	CASSTGDEQYF	TGTGCCAGCAGTACGGGGGACGAGCAGTACTTC
TRBV19	TRBD2	NA	TRBJ2-3	CARKPPGLVTDTQYF	TGTGCCAGGAAACCACCCGGACTAGTAACAGATACGCAGTATTTT
TRBV28	NA	NA	TRBJ1-2	CATHRSSNYGYTF	TGTGCCACCCACAGGAGTTCCAACTATGGCTACACCTTC
TRBV2	TRBD1	NA	TRBJ1-1	CASTLTGGTEAFF	TGTGCCAGCACCCTTACAGGGGGAACTGAAGCTTTCTTT
TRBV7-9	TRBD2	NA	TRBJ2-7	CASSSSGSRDEQYF	TGTGCCAGCAGCTCTAGCGGGAGTCGAGACGAGCAGTACTTC
TRBV20-1	NA	NA	TRBJ2-7	CSARSGNEQYF	TGCAGTGCTAGATCAGGAAACGAGCAGTACTTC
TRBV3-1/TRBV3-2	NA	NA	TRBJ2-2	CASSQGGYTGELFF	TGTGCCAGCAGCCAAGGCGGCTACACCGGGGAGCTGTTTTTT
TRBV5-1	NA	NA	TRBJ1-1	CASRGGGEAFF	TGCGCCAGCCGGGGGGGAGGTGAAGCTTTCTTT
TRBV18	TRBD1	NA	TRBJ2-1	CASSPGTGVDYNEQFF	TGTGCCAGCTCACCGGGGACAGGGGTTGACTACAATGAGCAGTTCTTC
TRBV28	TRBD1	NA	TRBJ1-3	CASSSAGDRIYSGNTIYF	TGTGCCAGCAGTTCCGCAGGGGACAGAATCTACTCTGGAAACACCATATATTTT
TRBV28	TRBD1	NA	TRBJ2-7	CASSKGQPPYEQYF	TGTGCCAGCAGCAAGGGACAGCCCCCCTACGAGCAGTACTTC
TRBV6-2/TRBV6-3	NA	NA	TRBJ2-7	CASSYSASAGYEQYF	TGTGCCAGCAGTTACTCCGCCTCGGCGGGGTACGAGCAGTACTTC
TRBV9	NA	NA	TRBJ2-7	CASSLTDYEQYF	TGTGCCAGCAGCTTAACTGACTACGAGCAGTACTTC
TRBV5-1	NA	NA	TRBJ1-4	CASSSNRDEKLFF	TGCGCCAGCAGCTCAAACAGGGATGAAAAACTGTTTTTT
TRBV19	NA	once	TRBJ1-1	CASSIRGSTEAFF	TGTGCCAGTAGTATTAGGGGGAGCACTGAAGCTTTCTTT
TRBV7-2	NA	NA	TRBJ2-5	CASSLGAVASALQETQYF	TGTGCCAGCAGCTTAGGGGCCGTGGCTAGCGCCCTCCAAGAGACCCAGTACTTC
TRBV7-9	NA	NA	TRBJ1-1	CASSLGLKWTEAFF	TGTGCCAGCAGCTTAGGACTTAAATGGACTGAAGCTTTCTTT
TRBV6-4	NA	NA	TRBJ1-5	CASSVEYGNQPQHF	TGTGCCAGCAGTGTTGAGTACGGCAATCAGCCCCAGCATTTT
TRBV7-2	NA	NA	TRBJ2-7	CASSLVWTTYEQYF	TGTGCCAGCAGCTTAGTATGGACAACCTACGAGCAGTACTTC
TRBV3-1/TRBV3-2	NA	NA	TRBJ1-6	CASSQDFRGSYNSPLHF	TGTGCCAGCAGCCAAGACTTCAGGGGCTCCTATAATTCACCCCTCCACTTT
TRBV27	TRBD1	few	TRBJ1-6	CASRRQGSYNSPLHF	TGTGCCAGCAGAAGACAGGGCTCCTATAATTCACCCCTCCACTTT
TRBV28	NA	NA	TRBJ2-2	CASSLIRPLGTGELFF	TGTGCCAGCAGTTTGATTCGTCCCCTCGGCACCGGGGAGCTGTTTTTT
TRBV5-4	NA	NA	TRBJ1-2	CASSLVTGSNYGYTF	TGTGCCAGCAGCTTGGTGACAGGCTCCAACTATGGCTACACCTTC
TRBV10-3	TRBD2	NA	TRBJ2-2	CAISLGLADTGELFF	TGTGCCATCAGCCTGGGACTAGCAGACACCGGGGAGCTGTTTTTT
TRBV15	NA	NA	TRBJ1-5	CATSRDGQRNQPQHF	TGTGCCACCAGCAGAGACGGACAGAGAAATCAGCCCCAGCATTTT
TRBV28	TRBD1	NA	TRBJ1-6	CASTATGLSPLHF	TGTGCCAGCACCGCGACAGGGCTCTCACCCCTCCACTTT
TRBV6-5	NA	NA	TRBJ1-5	CASTSMDWSNQPQHF	TGTGCCAGTACCTCCATGGACTGGAGCAATCAGCCCCAGCATTTT
TRBV4-3	TRBD1	once	TRBJ1-4	CASSPQGRPNEKLFF	TGCGCCAGCAGCCCACAGGGGCGGCCTAATGAAAAACTGTTTTTT
TRBV28	TRBD2	NA	TRBJ2-7	CASGLAGFYEQYF	TGTGCCAGCGGGCTAGCGGGTTTTTACGAGCAGTACTTC